A selection of T cell receptor beta chains follows, all from one sample in a study of blood T cells in healthy people across ages. MiXCR, run by TCRdb on the 5' RACE reads, gives a single entry per CDR3 protein. The sample lists over 700,000 distinct CDR3 sequences; around a quarter were seen once. The data were also submitted as part of a second study, on T cells of mothers and their children.

The sample consisted of blood. The receptors shown here come from a boy aged 5-17 years in good health. CDR3s include the opening cysteine and the closing phenylalanine or tryptophan. The D gene is left open where the match is weak. Some rows have no size entry. The others give once, few or many, or a class for an expanded clone.

15 TRBJ2-5 TRBV5-1 NA NA CASSLAGGGDETQYF TGCGCCAGCAGCTTGGCCGGTGGAGGGGATGAGACCCAGTACTTC
13 TRBJ2-7 TRBV6-6 few NA CASSYPTTYEQYF TGTGCCAGCAGTTACCCGACTACCTACGAGCAGTACTTC
16 TRBJ1-2 TRBV7-9 few TRBD1 CASSLPGGQLAYGYTF TGTGCCAGCAGCTTACCCGGGGGACAGCTAGCATATGGCTACACCTTC
16 TRBJ2-1 TRBV6-5 NA NA CASSLVHGHSYNEQFF TGTGCCAGCTCCCTCGTACATGGCCATTCCTACAATGAGCAGTTCTTC
15 TRBJ1-3 TRBV6-5 few NA CASSSKSVSGNTIYF TGTGCCAGCAGTTCGAAGTCGGTCTCTGGAAACACCATATATTTT
13 TRBJ2-2 TRBV12-3/TRBV12-4 NA NA CASSATTTGELFF TGCGCCAGCAGCGCGACGACCACCGGGGAGCTGTTTTTT
18 TRBJ2-2 TRBV12-3/TRBV12-4 NA TRBD2 CASSSLQASGRSGGELFF TGTGCCAGCAGTTCCCTCCAGGCTAGCGGGAGATCGGGCGGGGAGCTGTTTTTT
15 TRBJ2-2 TRBV6-1 NA NA CASSVGPLNTGELFF TGTGCCAGCAGTGTCGGGCCCCTGAACACCGGGGAGCTGTTTTTT
13 TRBJ2-7 TRBV11-2 few NA CASRAQNSYEQYF TGTGCCAGCAGGGCCCAGAACAGTTACGAGCAGTACTTC
14 TRBJ1-3 TRBV7-9 NA TRBD1 CASSLGQGPNTIYF TGTGCCAGCAGCCTTGGACAGGGCCCGAACACCATATATTTT
15 TRBJ2-1 TRBV3-1 NA NA CASSHGTGTYNEQFF TGTGCCAGCAGCCATGGGACTGGGACCTACAATGAGCAGTTCTTC
15 TRBJ2-7 TRBV4-1 few NA CASSQEQRATYEQYF TGCGCCAGCAGCCAAGAACAGAGAGCTACCTACGAGCAGTACTTC
13 TRBJ2-2 TRBV7-2 NA NA CASSHGVTGELFF TGTGCCAGCAGCCATGGAGTCACCGGGGAGCTGTTTTTT
14 TRBJ2-7 TRBV20-1 once TRBD1 CSAHPGTEYYEQYF TGCAGTGCCCACCCCGGGACAGAATACTACGAGCAGTACTTC
20 TRBJ2-7 TRBV7-3 NA TRBD2 CASSPFGLAGESGPYYEQYF TGTGCCAGCTCCCCCTTTGGGCTAGCGGGAGAGTCTGGCCCGTACTACGAGCAGTACTTC
13 TRBJ2-1 TRBV6-2/TRBV6-3 NA NA CASSYYLGNEQFF TGTGCCAGCAGTTATTATTTGGGCAATGAGCAGTTCTTC
15 TRBJ1-4 TRBV15 NA TRBD1 CATSFNRGGNEKLFF TGTGCCACCAGCTTCAACAGGGGTGGGAATGAAAAACTGTTTTTT
14 TRBJ2-1 TRBV4-2 NA NA CASSQAVGGNEQFF TGTGCCAGCAGCCAAGCGGTTGGGGGAAATGAGCAGTTCTTC
15 TRBJ1-1 TRBV11-2 few NA CASSLLRGAETEAFF TGTGCCAGCAGCTTATTACGGGGGGCGGAAACTGAAGCTTTCTTT
17 TRBJ1-2 TRBV28 NA TRBD1 CASISSGTGKVNYGYTF TGTGCCAGCATCTCATCGGGGACAGGGAAAGTTAACTATGGCTACACCTTC
13 TRBJ2-2 TRBV10-3 few NA CAISELGPGELFF TGTGCCATCAGTGAATTAGGCCCCGGGGAGCTGTTTTTT
14 TRBJ2-6 TRBV5-4 few TRBD2 CASGLESGANVLTF TGTGCCAGCGGACTAGAGTCTGGGGCCAACGTCCTGACTTTC
17 TRBJ2-7 TRBV5-1 few TRBD2 CASSLGLAGVASYEQYF TGCGCCAGCAGCTTGGGACTAGCGGGGGTTGCCTCCTACGAGCAGTACTTC
12 TRBJ2-7 TRBV15 NA NA CATSRDLQEQYF TGTGCCACCAGCAGAGATCTCCAGGAGCAGTACTTC